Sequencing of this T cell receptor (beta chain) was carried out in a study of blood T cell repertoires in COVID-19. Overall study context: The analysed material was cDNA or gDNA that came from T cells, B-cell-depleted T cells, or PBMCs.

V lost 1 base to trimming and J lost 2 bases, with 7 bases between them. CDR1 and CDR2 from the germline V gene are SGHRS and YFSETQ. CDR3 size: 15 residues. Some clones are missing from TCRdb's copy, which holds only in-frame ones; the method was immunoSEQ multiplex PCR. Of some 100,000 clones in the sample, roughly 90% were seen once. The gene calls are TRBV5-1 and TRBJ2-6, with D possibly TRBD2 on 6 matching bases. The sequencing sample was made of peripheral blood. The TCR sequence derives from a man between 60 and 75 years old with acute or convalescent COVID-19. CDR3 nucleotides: TGCGCCAGCAGCTTGCGGGAGCCTGGGGCCAACGTCCTGACTTTC. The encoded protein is CASSLREPGANVLTF.